The 24 T cell receptor beta chains below all came from one sample that was sequenced in a study of spatial heterogeneity in lung cancer. Sample time point: sample taken at primary tumor resection. Unsorted whole RNA of tumor, nontumor lung or frozen PBMC was sequenced. In TCRdb, the 5' RACE reads were re-called with MiXCR into one record per CDR3 protein. The profile shows some 45,000 distinct CDR3 sequences, around 11% of them singletons. The sequencing here drew on PBMCs, taken at surgery. The origin of the receptors is a female donor with early-stage non-small cell lung cancer.

The sample holds many counts of this clonotype. The chain links TRBV9 to TRBJ2-1; TRBD2 is a possible D gene (6 bases). In germline, CDR1 is SGDLS, CDR2 YYNGEE. The length of the CDR3 is 14 residues. V dropped 10 bases and J dropped 1 base, with 15 bases sitting between them. The CDR3 loop is CAGLEAGSYNEQFF. Written as DNA, the CDR3 is TGTGCCGGCCTCGAGGCGGGGTCCTACAATGAGCAGTTCTTC.

The sample holds many counts of this clonotype. The V call is TRBV15, the J call TRBJ2-1; TRBD2 aligns across 7 bases. The germline CDR1 and CDR2 sequences are LNHNV and YYDKDF (reference sequence). The CDR3 has 15 residues. After removal of 2 bases from V and 5 bases from J, the junction contained 6 bases not matched to a gene. CDR3: CATSRPRDYNNEQFF. The CDR3 DNA reads as TGTGCCACCAGCAGACCGAGGGACTATAACAATGAGCAGTTCTTC. Variable domain in full (rest from reference TRBV15 and TRBJ2-1): DAMVIQNPRYQVTQFGKPVTLSCSQTLNHNVMYWYQQKSSQAPKLLFHYYDKDFNNEADTPDNFQSRRPNTSFCFLDIRSPGLGDTAMYLCATSRPRDYNNEQFFGPGTRLTVL.

This clonotype was observed a handful of times. J is TRBJ2-1 and V is TRBV15; TRBD1 matches 10 bases. Germline CDR1 LNHNV, CDR2 YYDKDF (reference sequence). Trimming cost V 3 bases and J 9 bases; bases outside gene matches: 5. This CDR3 spans 14 amino acids. DNA for the CDR3: TGTGCCACCAGCAGGGACAGGGGGAGAGTTGAGCAGTTCTTC. Protein product: CATSRDRGRVEQFF.

V usage is TRBV5-1 and J usage is TRBJ1-1; 10 positions agree with TRBD1. Germline V gene lookup returns CDR1 SGHRS and CDR2 YFSETQ. This CDR3 region has 13 residues. J was trimmed by 8 bases and V by 3 bases; bases with no gene match: 4. Written as DNA, the CDR3 is TGCGCCAGCAGCTCCGTGGGACAGGGGGAAGCTTTCTTT. Its translation: CASSSVGQGEAFF.

Comment on this clonotype: Relative to the germline gene, one junction end is altered; a read error may explain this. The J gene is TRBJ1-2, the V gene TRBV6-1; TRBD1 is a possible D gene (6 bases). Germline loops: CDR1 MNHNS, CDR2 SASEGT. The CDR3 extends over 17 amino acids. The CDR3 DNA sequence: TGTGCCAGAAGTGAAGTACGTACGGGGGGCCCATTACATGGCTACACCTTC. It specifies CARSEVRTGGPLHGYTF.

This clonotype was picked up a small number of times. This sequence joins TRBV5-1 and TRBJ2-3; 7 bases fit TRBD1. The CDR3 has 15 amino acids. Germline V gene lookup returns CDR1 SGHRS and CDR2 YFSETQ. V was clipped by 3 bases and J by 2 bases; unmatched bases: 6. The CDR3: CASSSRGQPTDTQYF. The CDR3 DNA reads TGCGCCAGCAGCTCCCGGGGACAGCCCACAGATACGCAGTATTTT.

The chain couples TRBV12-3 or TRBV12-4 to TRBJ2-5; D may correspond to TRBD1 or TRBD2 (6 bases each). Between the trimmed V and J ends, which lost 7 bases and 2 bases, there was a span of 14 bases. CDR3 length: 14 amino acids. This CDR3 is CASNGGTGQETQYF. DNA for the CDR3: TGTGCCAGCAACGGGGGCACGGGGCAAGAGACCCAGTACTTC.

The rearrangement uses TRBV7-8 and TRBJ2-7; 7 bases map to TRBD1. The V and J ends lost 1 base and 5 bases, in that order; junction bases with no gene match: 8. This CDR3 is 15 amino acids long. Looked up from germline, CDR1 is SGHVS and CDR2 is FQNEAQ. The CDR3 DNA follows: TGTGCCAGCAGCTTAGAAACAGGGGTTACCCACGAGCAGTACTTC. Translated: CASSLETGVTHEQYF.

The chain combines TRBV7-9 with TRBJ2-7; D might be TRBD2 (5 bases). In germline, CDR1 is SEHNR, CDR2 FQNEAQ (reference sequence). Between the trimmed V and J ends, which lost 4 bases and 5 bases, there was a span of 9 bases. CDR3 length: 12 residues. CDR3 sequence reads: CASSSDYHEQYF. CDR3 nucleotides: TGTGCCAGCAGCTCTGACTATCACGAGCAGTACTTC.

The chain links TRBV12-3 or TRBV12-4 to TRBJ2-2; D possibly corresponds to TRBD2 (5 bases). The CDR3 consists of 15 residues. Trimming removed 6 bases at V and 5 bases at J, with 16 bases between. The CDR3 region is CASSQQMGATGELFF. CDR3 coding DNA: TGTGCCAGCAGCCAGCAGATGGGAGCAACCGGGGAGCTGTTTTTT.

This sequence joins TRBV6-1 and TRBJ2-7, with 8 bases fitting TRBD1. CDR3 length: 14 residues. V shed 6 bases and J 0 bases; nucleotides not matched to a gene: 4. The germline gives CDR1 MNHNS, CDR2 SASEGT. CDR3: CASRGDRSSYEQYF. CDR3 DNA sequence: TGTGCCAGCAGGGGGGACAGGAGCTCCTACGAGCAGTACTTC.

This clonotype has at least ten counts. The chain carries TRBV28 and TRBJ2-5; D unclear. CDR1 and CDR2 from the germline V gene are MDHEN and SYDVKM. This CDR3 contains 14 residues. V was clipped by 3 bases and J by 5 bases, with 13 bases between them. CDR3 region: CASSLVRAGETQYF. The CDR3 DNA reads TGTGCCAGCAGTTTGGTCAGAGCCGGGGAGACCCAGTACTTC.

The J gene is TRBJ1-5, the V gene TRBV19; tentative D call: TRBD1 (6 bases). Trimming took 5 bases from V and 0 from J, leaving 14 bases between them. The CDR3 extends over 16 amino acids. Germline V gene sequence: CDR1 LNHDA, CDR2 SQIVND (reference sequence). The CDR3 DNA is TGTGCCAGTAGTCCCCGGGGGCGAGATAGCAATCAGCCCCAGCATTTT. Its translation: CASSPRGRDSNQPQHF.

The rearrangement uses TRBV2 and TRBJ1-2; 7 positions match TRBD1. The germline CDR1 and CDR2 sequences are SNHLY and FYNNEI. This CDR3 region has 14 residues. After removal of 3 bases from V and 4 bases from J, the junction contained 5 bases not matched to a gene. Here the CDR3 reads CASSEGAGGYGYTF. CDR3 nucleotide sequence: TGTGCCAGCAGTGAGGGTGCAGGGGGCTATGGCTACACCTTC.

This clonotype was seen more than once but under ten times. The CDR3 reads CASSIQRRNTEAFF. The CDR3 DNA is TGTGCCAGTAGTATACAAAGGAGGAACACTGAAGCTTTCTTT. The chain has TRBV19 and TRBJ1-1; D unclear. The germline V gene encodes CDR1 LNHDA and CDR2 SQIVND (reference sequence). The CDR3 extends over 14 amino acids. Trimming cost V 2 bases and J 1 base, with 8 bases left between them.

The genes are TRBV9 and TRBJ2-5; D is unresolved. The length of the CDR3 is 14 residues. Germline CDR1 and CDR2: SGDLS and YYNGEE. Trimming pared 2 bases from V and 2 bases from J, leaving 10 bases between. The CDR3 sequence is CASSVRARQETQYF. CDR3 nucleotide sequence: TGTGCCAGCAGCGTTCGAGCGCGGCAAGAGACCCAGTACTTC.

This chain uses TRBV7-9 with TRBJ1-1; D gene unclear. The germline V gene has CDR1 SEHNR and CDR2 FQNEAQ (reference sequence). This CDR3 is 13 amino acids long. Trimming removed 8 bases at V and 7 bases at J, with 17 bases between. CDR3 protein: CASAEFKVVEAFF. CDR3 in DNA: TGTGCCAGCGCCGAATTTAAAGTAGTTGAAGCTTTCTTT.

This clonotype was found a few times. The gene calls are TRBV3-1 and TRBJ2-2; D remains ambiguous. Trimming left V 4 bases short and J 0 bases short, with 15 bases between. Germline V gene sequence: CDR1 LGHDT, CDR2 YNNKEL (reference sequence). This CDR3 has 17 residues. CDR3 residues: CASSLFSIVANTGELFF. DNA for the CDR3: TGTGCCAGCAGCCTGTTCTCGATCGTCGCGAACACCGGGGAGCTGTTTTTT.

Worth noting for this clonotype: A much more abundant neighbour one base away suggests this may be a read error. The genes are TRBV6-1 and TRBJ2-3, with 8 positions matching TRBD2. This CDR3 region has 14 residues. V lost 5 bases, J lost 7 bases, and 8 bases stayed unmatched. Per germline, CDR1 MNHNS and CDR2 SASEGT. The CDR3 bases are TGTGCCAGCAGTCGGGAACTAGCGGCTTATACGCAGTATTTT. This gives the protein CASSRELAAYTQYF.

This clonotype was seen a few times. The V call is TRBV27, the J call TRBJ1-5; D not certain. Germline loops: CDR1 MNHEY, CDR2 SMNVEV (reference sequence). The CDR3 is 15 residues long. The V and J ends lost 5 bases and 2 bases respectively, with 13 bases between them. CDR3: CASSTVDGGNQPQHF. The CDR3, as DNA: TGTGCCAGCAGTACCGTCGACGGTGGCAATCAGCCCCAGCATTTT.

In its sample, this clonotype was seen many times. The chain couples TRBV7-2 to TRBJ1-1; 8 positions match TRBD1. The CDR3 loop spans 12 amino acids. The germline V gene has CDR1 SGHTA and CDR2 FQGNSA. V was pared by 5 bases and J by 8 bases, with 4 bases of the junction left unmatched. In DNA form, the CDR3 reads TGTGCCAGCAGCCCAGGGGGCCGGGAAGCTTTCTTT. Encoded protein: CASSPGGREAFF.

The V gene is TRBV7-9, the J gene TRBJ2-5; D perhaps matches TRBD2 (6 bases). This CDR3 comprises 13 residues. Germline V gene sequence: CDR1 SEHNR, CDR2 FQNEAQ (reference sequence). The ends were cut back, 8 bases at V and 1 base at J, with 11 bases in the middle. CDR3 loop: CASGGVPQETQYF. CDR3 nucleotide sequence: TGTGCCAGCGGCGGGGTCCCCCAAGAGACCCAGTACTTC.

This rearrangement joins TRBV5-4 to TRBJ1-6; 7 bases line up with TRBD1. The germline V gene has CDR1 SGHNT and CDR2 YYREEE (reference sequence). The CDR3 runs 14 residues. Trimming took 6 bases from V and 8 from J; bases not matched to a gene: 8. CDR3 sequence reads: CASTSTGSDSPLHF. The CDR3 bases are TGTGCCAGCACCTCGACAGGGTCTGATTCACCCCTCCACTTT.

The chain links TRBV7-9 to TRBJ2-5; a weak D match, TRBD2 (6 bases). V shed 11 bases and J shed 2 bases, with 15 bases lying between them. Germline loops: CDR1 SEHNR, CDR2 FQNEAQ (reference sequence). The CDR3 runs 13 residues. CDR3 bases: TGTGCCTCCCGCCGGGGGTCACAAGAGACCCAGTACTTC. Its translation: CASRRGSQETQYF.